The next 9 T cell receptor beta chains were all read from a single sample in a study of vaccination effects on CD4 cells after COVID-19. Some clones are missing from TCRdb's copy, which holds only in-frame ones; the method was immunoSEQ multiplex PCR. The sample consists of 15,000 to 20,000 clones, 60% to 85% of them appearing once. In the ViraFEST assay, antigen-specific CD4+ clonotypes were identified by expansion after peptide-pool stimulation. Once cultured for about 9 days, the cells underwent separation to obtain CD4+ T cells. All study participants received two doses of BNT162b2 or mRNA-1273 vaccine. These receptors' targets are unknown. Sequenced here: CD4+ T cells from PBMCs cultured with HCoV-NL63 spike peptides, sampled after COVID-19 vaccination. Every receptor here comes from a human donor who received a COVID-19 vaccine.

In this sample, this clone turned up a few times. The genes are TRBV4-2 and TRBJ2-6; TRBD1 might be the D (6 bases). Germline-derived CDR1 and CDR2 are LGHNA and YNFKEQ. Trimming shortened V by 4 bases and J by 0 bases, and 10 bases separated the two germline ends. The CDR3 contains 16 residues. In nucleotides, the CDR3 is TGTGCCAGCAGCCTAGACAGGTCCTCTGGGGCCAACGTCCTGACTTTC. Its translation: CASSLDRSSGANVLTF.

The chain combines TRBV6-1 with TRBJ2-4; D may be TRBD2 (6 bases). V was clipped by 0 bases and J by 12 bases, with 9 bases between them. The CDR3 loop spans 12 amino acids. Germline loops: CDR1 MNHNS, CDR2 SASEGT. Written as DNA, the CDR3 is TGTGCCAGCAGTGAAGCGGGACTTAATCAGTACTTC. Translated, it gives CASSEAGLNQYF.

The chain joins TRBV30 to TRBJ2-7; 11 bases fit TRBD1. The V segment lost 5 bases and the J segment 4 bases; nucleotides outside the gene matches: 1. This CDR3 has 12 residues. CDR1 is GTSNPN, CDR2 SVGIG, per germline (reference sequence). The CDR3, as DNA: TGTGCCTGGGGGACAGGGGGTTACGAGCAGTACTTC. Encoded protein: CAWGTGGYEQYF. Looking up the rest from reference TRBV30 and TRBJ2-7 gives the full variable domain: SQTIHQWPATLVQPVGSPLSLECTVEGTSNPNLYWYRQAAGRGLQLLFYSVGIGQISSEVPQNLSASRPQDRQFILSSKKLLLSDSGFYLCAWGTGGYEQYFGPGTRLTVT.

The genes are TRBV7-2 and TRBJ2-4; D perhaps matches TRBD2 (7 bases). This CDR3 comprises 16 residues. From germline, CDR1 is SGHTA and CDR2 FQGNSA. Trimming shortened V by 2 bases and J by 3 bases, and 14 bases separated the two germline ends. CDR3 residues: CASSLRGGPDKNIQYF. The DNA of the CDR3 is TGTGCCAGCAGCTTAAGGGGGGGGCCGGACAAAAACATTCAGTACTTC.

The V and J genes are TRBV4-1 and TRBJ2-3; 11 bases fit TRBD2. The germline V gene has CDR1 MGHRA and CDR2 YSYEKL. Trimming removed 1 base from V and 5 bases from J; junction bases left unmatched: 8. CDR3 size: 17 residues. CDR3 sequence reads: CASSQVPLAGVRDTQYF. For the CDR3, the DNA is TGCGCCAGCAGCCAAGTACCACTAGCGGGAGTACGAGATACGCAGTATTTT.

This clone was detected a few times. J is TRBJ2-7 and V is TRBV10-3, with 15 bases matching TRBD2. The CDR3 sequence is 14 residues long. CDR1 and CDR2 from the germline V gene are ENHRY and SYGVKD. The ends lost 4 bases at V and 5 bases at J; junction bases unmatched: 0. The chain's CDR3 is CAISGTSGRDEQYF. CDR3 DNA sequence: TGTGCCATCAGTGGGACTAGCGGGAGGGACGAGCAGTACTTC.

This clone has just a few counts. The rearrangement joins TRBV5-4 to TRBJ2-3; D remains ambiguous. The germline gives CDR1 SGHNT, CDR2 YYREEE (reference sequence). V was clipped by 1 base and J by 2 bases, with 5 bases between them. CDR3 length equals 13 residues. The CDR3 loop reads CASSLKYTDTQYF. The CDR3 nucleotides read TGTGCCAGCAGCTTGAAGTACACAGATACGCAGTATTTT.

The chain carries TRBV29-1 and TRBJ2-1; D is possibly TRBD1 (6 bases). Germline CDR1 and CDR2: SQVTM and ANQGSEA. This CDR3 has 13 amino acids. The ends were cut back, 4 bases at V and 2 bases at J, with 9 bases in the middle. The CDR3 spells CSVGGHPYNEQFF. DNA of the CDR3: TGCAGCGTTGGGGGACACCCCTACAATGAGCAGTTCTTC.

This clone came up once. The CDR3 spells CASSPTSGTGKLEAFF. CDR3 bases: TGTGCCAGCAGTCCCACCAGTGGGACAGGGAAACTTGAAGCTTTCTTT. The V and J genes are TRBV6-6 and TRBJ1-1; 9 bases align to TRBD1. This CDR3 is 16 amino acids long. Losses at the gene ends were 5 bases for V and 7 bases for J; bases not matched to a gene: 14. The V gene's germline CDR1 is MNHNY and CDR2 SVGAGI (reference sequence).